The 10 T cell receptor beta chains below were found in one sample sequenced in a study of T cell responses to AZD1222 COVID-19 vaccine. Profiled with immunoSEQ multiplex PCR; TCRdb holds only in-frame clones, not every one. The table lists 80,000 to 90,000 clones, approximately 89% of them singletons, with approximately 2.1% in the top ten. The sequences come from peripheral blood, collected on day 0 of AZD1222 vaccination. The source of these receptors is an adult in good health.

The chain carries TRBV12-3 or TRBV12-4 and TRBJ1-1; D is uncertain. Trimming shortened V by 6 bases and J by 4 bases, and 12 bases separated the two germline ends. The CDR3 is 13 amino acids. The CDR3 sequence is CASSPSRGTEAFF. In DNA form, the CDR3 reads TGTGCCAGCAGCCCGAGTCGTGGCACTGAAGCTTTCTTT.

This sequence joins TRBV18 and TRBJ2-3; no clear D. Germline V CDR1 and CDR2: KGHSH, LQKENI. The ends were cut back, 8 bases at V and 5 bases at J, with 14 bases in the middle. This CDR3 has 13 amino acids. The chain's CDR3 is CASIESQVDTQYF. The CDR3 nucleotides read TGTGCCAGCATAGAATCGCAGGTAGATACGCAGTATTTT.

The chain combines TRBV18 with TRBJ2-7, with D maybe TRBD1 (5 bases). The CDR3 length is 13 residues. Germline CDR1 and CDR2: KGHSH and LQKENI. Trimming pared 2 bases from V and 8 bases from J, leaving 13 bases between. CDR3 residues: CASSPGQTDKQYF. CDR3 coding DNA: TGTGCCAGCTCACCAGGGCAGACGGACAAGCAGTACTTC.

V is TRBV3-1 (or the pseudogene TRBV3-2) and J is TRBJ1-5; D remains unclear. In germline, CDR1 is LGHDT, CDR2 YNNKEL (reference sequence). V was clipped by 1 base and J by 0 bases, with 13 bases between them. The CDR3 extends over 17 amino acids. CDR3 sequence reads: CASSQGISDYSNQPQHF. The CDR3 coding sequence is TGTGCCAGCAGCCAAGGGATTAGTGATTATAGCAATCAGCCCCAGCATTTT.

This clone has more than one count but fewer than ten. The V gene is TRBV2, the J gene TRBJ2-7; D is uncertain. Germline V gene lookup returns CDR1 SNHLY and CDR2 FYNNEI. CDR3 size: 10 residues. V dropped 8 bases and J dropped 4 bases, with 6 bases sitting between them. CDR3 protein: CASSEYEQYF. CDR3 coding DNA: TGTGCCAGCTCTGAGTACGAGCAGTACTTC.

This chain connects TRBV28 to TRBJ2-5, with D unclear. Germline V gene data show CDR1 as MDHEN and CDR2 as SYDVKM. V shed 1 base and J shed 5 bases, with 14 bases lying between them. The CDR3 sequence is 15 residues long. This CDR3 reads CASSLSPRSPETQYF. CDR3 nucleotides: TGTGCCAGCAGTTTATCCCCCCGTAGTCCGGAGACCCAGTACTTC.

The J gene is TRBJ2-2, the V gene TRBV11-2, with D perhaps assigned TRBD1 or TRBD2 (5 bases each). The length of the CDR3 is 18 residues. The V gene lost 3 bases and the J gene lost 4 bases, with 21 bases spanning the gap. Looked up from germline, CDR1 is SGHAT and CDR2 is FQNNGV. CDR3 sequence: CASSFFTIGARGTGELFF. CDR3 nucleotides: TGTGCCAGCAGCTTTTTTACGATCGGGGCAAGAGGCACCGGGGAGCTGTTTTTT.

This clone occurred once. This chain uses TRBV3-1 (or the pseudogene TRBV3-2) with TRBJ1-3; TRBD1 might be the D (6 bases). The CDR3 contains 15 residues. Germline V gene lookup returns CDR1 LGHDT and CDR2 YNNKEL (reference sequence). Between the trimmed V and J ends, which lost 2 bases and 3 bases, there was a span of 11 bases. The CDR3 region has the DNA TGTGCCAGCAGCCAACTGGGGGCTAATGGAAACACCATATATTTT. Translation gives CASSQLGANGNTIYF.

The chain recombines TRBV10-1 with TRBJ2-7; D might be TRBD2 (5 bases). Trimming pared 0 bases from V and 6 bases from J, leaving 12 bases between. CDR3 length: 14 residues. Per germline, CDR1 WNHNN and CDR2 SYGVQD (reference sequence). CDR3 in amino acids: CASSESSAVSEQYF. The CDR3 bases are TGCGCCAGCAGTGAGTCGTCAGCGGTTTCCGAGCAGTACTTC.

This clone appeared a single time. CDR3 residues: CASSEKGYEQYF. The CDR3 bases are TGTGCCAGCAGTGAGAAGGGCTACGAGCAGTACTTC. The chain combines TRBV6-4 with TRBJ2-7; D is unclear. V lost 3 bases to trimming and J lost 3 bases, with 6 bases between them. CDR3 length: 12 amino acids. Germline V lookup: CDR1 MRHNA, CDR2 SNTAGT.